Listed below are T cell receptor beta chains from one sample, sequenced in a study of cytomegalovirus exposure and HLA in healthy donors. Assay used: immunoSEQ multiplex PCR; TCRdb lists only in-frame clones, some missing. The top ten clones hold about 7% of a sample with tens of thousands of clones, about 69% of them seen once. The sequencing input was PBMCs. The receptors derive from a man younger than 40 in good health and CMV-seropositive. CDR3s include the opening cysteine and the closing phenylalanine or tryptophan. The order of the fields is D gene, clone size, V gene, J gene, CDR3 length, CDR3 protein, CDR3 DNA. A D gene is named only where the DNA matches it firmly. Clone size is stated in some rows and not others, as once, few, many or a class when expanded.

.	.	TRBV29-1	TRBJ1-1	12	CSVARQTTEAFF	TGCAGCGTTGCCCGACAGACCACTGAAGCTTTCTTT
TRBD1	.	TRBV27	TRBJ2-1	15	CASSSYRGRDNEQFF	TGTGCCAGCAGTTCGTACAGGGGTAGGGACAATGAGCAGTTCTTC
.	.	TRBV5-1	TRBJ1-3	15	CASSLKTSNRNTIYF	TGCGCCAGCAGCCTAAAGACTTCGAATAGGAACACCATATATTTT
TRBD1	few	TRBV5-1	TRBJ2-7	14	CASSQGDEIYEQYF	TGCGCCAGCAGCCAGGGGGACGAGATCTACGAGCAGTACTTC
.	.	TRBV25-1	TRBJ2-7	13	CASSDNPSYEQYF	TGTGCCAGCAGTGATAATCCCTCCTACGAGCAGTACTTC
TRBD1	.	TRBV7-9	TRBJ2-6	18	CASSVRQGASTGANVLTF	TGTGCCAGCAGCGTACGACAGGGAGCCTCGACTGGGGCCAACGTCCTGACTTTC
.	.	TRBV2	TRBJ1-4	15	CASSELAGGDEKLFF	TGTGCCAGCAGTGAACTTGCGGGAGGGGATGAAAAACTGTTTTTT
.	.	TRBV7-9	TRBJ2-7	13	CASSRTVTYEQYF	TGTGCCAGCAGCCGGACAGTAACCTACGAGCAGTACTTC
TRBD1	.	TRBV10-3	TRBJ2-1	14	CAIGGGTGDNEQFF	TGTGCCATCGGTGGGGGTACAGGGGACAATGAGCAGTTCTTC
TRBD1	.	TRBV28	TRBJ2-5	15	CASSTRTGSQETQYF	TGTGCCAGCAGTACCAGGACAGGGAGCCAAGAGACCCAGTACTTC
.	once	TRBV7-9	TRBJ2-1	16	CASSQTTGTIYNEQFF	TGTGCCAGCAGCCAAACTACCGGGACAATCTACAATGAGCAGTTCTTC
.	.	TRBV9	TRBJ2-1	15	CASSVAVYSYNEQFF	TGTGCCAGCAGCGTAGCCGTCTACTCCTACAATGAGCAGTTCTTC
.	.	TRBV5-1	TRBJ1-1	15	CASSLIWGQNTEAFF	TGCGCCAGCAGCTTGATATGGGGGCAGAACACTGAAGCTTTCTTT
.	.	TRBV5-4	TRBJ1-3	13	CASSPVGGNTIYF	TGTGCCAGCAGTCCGGTCGGGGGAAACACCATATATTTT
TRBD1	.	TRBV18	TRBJ1-1	13	CAGGGTENTEAFF	TGTGCCGGAGGGGGCACAGAGAACACTGAAGCTTTCTTT
TRBD1	.	TRBV28	TRBJ1-4	15	CASSPQQGMTEKLFF	TGTGCCAGCAGTCCGCAACAGGGGATGACGGAAAAACTGTTTTTT
.	.	TRBV6-5	TRBJ1-2	13	CASSYGGEVGYTF	TGTGCCAGCAGTTACGGCGGGGAAGTCGGCTACACCTTC
.	.	TRBV6-5	TRBJ2-1	11	CAISSGHEQFF	TGTGCCATTTCGTCTGGGCATGAGCAGTTCTTC
.	.	TRBV10-3	TRBJ1-1	15	CAISDSKQGNTEAFF	TGTGCCATCAGTGACTCTAAACAGGGAAACACTGAAGCTTTCTTT
.	.	TRBV7-9	TRBJ2-6	17	CASSLLLVLSGANVLTF	TGTGCCAGCAGCTTACTCCTCGTCCTCTCTGGGGCCAACGTCCTGACTTTC
.	.	TRBV5-1	TRBJ1-4	16	CASSVGGRGSREKLFF	TGCGCCAGCAGCGTCGGGGGAAGGGGTTCTCGGGAAAAACTGTTTTTT
.	.	TRBV9	TRBJ1-1	12	CASSIRDTEAFF	TGTGCCAGCAGCATAAGAGACACTGAAGCTTTCTTT
TRBD1	once	TRBV18	TRBJ1-5	17	CASSPGQGGLSNQPQHF	TGTGCCAGCTCCCCAGGACAGGGCGGCTTAAGCAATCAGCCCCAGCATTTT
.	.	TRBV19	TRBJ2-7	12	CASSESAYEQYF	TGTGCCAGTAGTGAAAGCGCCTACGAGCAGTACTTC
TRBD2	.	TRBV2	TRBJ2-1	14	CASSLGSGAGEQFF	TGTGCCAGCTCCCTTGGTAGCGGGGCGGGTGAGCAGTTCTTC
TRBD2	.	TRBV5-6	TRBJ2-2	16	CASSRLDGGGTGELFF	TGTGCCAGCAGCCGCCTGGACGGGGGGGGAACCGGGGAGCTGTTTTTT
.	.	TRBV28	TRBJ2-2	14	CASIRGTNTGELFF	TGTGCCAGCATACGGGGGACGAACACCGGGGAGCTGTTTTTT
.	.	TRBV28	TRBJ2-3	12	CASRASADTQYF	TGTGCCAGCAGGGCAAGTGCAGATACGCAGTATTTT
TRBD1	.	TRBV5-1	TRBJ1-2	16	CASSVRPGQDQVGYTF	TGCGCCAGCAGCGTAAGGCCGGGACAGGATCAGGTGGGCTACACCTTC
TRBD2	.	TRBV7-3	TRBJ2-1	16	CASSLREGAPLNEQFF	TGTGCCAGCAGCTTGAGGGAGGGTGCCCCTCTCAATGAGCAGTTCTTC
.	.	TRBV5-1	TRBJ2-3	14	CASSEGGKTDTQYF	TGCGCCAGCAGCGAGGGGGGGAAAACAGATACGCAGTATTTT
.	.	TRBV10-3	TRBJ2-3	11	CAIRTRDTQYF	TGTGCCATCAGAACTAGAGATACGCAGTATTTT
.	.	TRBV18	TRBJ2-7	13	CASSPPPTYEQYF	TGTGCCAGCTCACCACCCCCCACCTACGAGCAGTACTTC
.	.	TRBV10-3	TRBJ1-1	13	CAIGGGKNTEAFF	TGTGCCATCGGGGGGGGAAAGAACACTGAAGCTTTCTTT
TRBD2	few	TRBV6-5	TRBJ2-3	16	CASSFERGTTTDTQYF	TGTGCCAGCAGTTTCGAGCGGGGGACTACAACAGATACGCAGTATTTT
TRBD1	.	TRBV7-2	TRBJ1-5	14	CASSTDRAHQPQHF	TGTGCCAGCAGCACGGACAGGGCTCATCAGCCCCAGCATTTT
TRBD1	.	TRBV6-1	TRBJ1-1	13	CASGTDLNTEAFF	TGTGCCAGTGGGACAGACTTGAACACTGAAGCTTTCTTT
TRBD1	.	TRBV9	TRBJ2-5	16	CASSGDGTGGRETQYF	TGTGCCAGCAGCGGAGACGGGACAGGGGGTCGGGAGACCCAGTACTTC
.	.	TRBV4-1	TRBJ1-5	13	CASSLAHGEPQHF	TGCGCCAGCAGCCTAGCACATGGTGAGCCCCAGCATTTT
TRBD1	.	TRBV7-6	TRBJ1-6	15	CASSPWTGRDSPLHF	TGTGCCAGCAGCCCTTGGACAGGGAGGGATTCACCCCTCCACTTT
.	.	TRBV7-6	TRBJ2-7	12	CASSLQGYEQYF	TGTGCCAGCAGCCTACAGGGCTACGAGCAGTACTTC
TRBD1	.	TRBV5-4	TRBJ1-6	18	CASSRAGTVKWGRSPLHF	TGTGCCAGCAGCCGGGCGGGGACAGTAAAGTGGGGGCGTTCACCCCTCCACTTT
.	.	TRBV9	TRBJ1-6	15	CASSGGGSGHSPLHF	TGTGCCAGCTCCGGGGGGGGATCGGGCCATTCACCCCTCCACTTT
.	.	TRBV9	TRBJ1-3	15	CASSADGGSGNTIYF	TGTGCCAGCAGCGCCGATGGAGGCTCTGGAAACACCATATATTTT
.	few	TRBV25-1	TRBJ1-1	12	CASSEGRTEAFF	TGTGCCAGCAGTGAAGGGAGGACTGAAGCTTTCTTT
.	.	TRBV19	TRBJ1-5	14	CASSPEGRHQPQHF	TGTGCCAGTAGCCCAGAGGGTAGACATCAGCCCCAGCATTTT
TRBD2	.	TRBV11-2	TRBJ2-3	19	CASSLAAGLAGGRSDTQYF	TGTGCCAGCAGCTTAGCCGCGGGACTAGCGGGGGGGCGATCAGATACGCAGTATTTT
TRBD1	.	TRBV19	TRBJ1-1	15	CASTTGGGMNTEAFF	TGTGCCAGTACCACAGGGGGAGGAATGAACACTGAAGCTTTCTTT
.	.	TRBV1	TRBJ2-2	16	CTSSSKGSTNTGELFF	TGCACCAGCAGCTCAAAGGGGTCGACGAACACCGGGGAGCTGTTTTTT